The sequence of this TCR beta chain was determined in a study of T cells in Graves' hyperthyroidism and ophthalmopathy. The overall study: The authors collected peripheral blood at initial diagnosis, before any treatment.

Diagnoses were established using clinical symptoms, serum thyroxine and TRAb, thyroid ultrasound and orbital computed tomography. The investigators amplified TCR beta CDR3 regions from RNA transcripts. HTBI primers drove first-round RT-PCR of the TCR CDR3. TCRdb re-called the multiplex PCR reads with MiXCR, one entry per CDR3 protein. The repertoire holds around 350,000 distinct CDR3 sequences, 12% to 15% seen once, with about 21% in the top ten. This clonotype was seen many times. What it binds is unknown. Study-wide points: Ophthalmopathy, as predicted by the model, came a median about six months after the prediction.

V was shortened by 0 bases and J by 2 bases, with 7 bases between the two germline ends. This CDR3 contains 14 residues. Germline V gene lookup returns CDR1 SGHRS and CDR2 YFSETQ. This rearrangement joins TRBV5-1 to TRBJ2-3; D gene uncertain. The sequencing input was blood. This receptor was taken from a woman aged 60-70 years with Graves' ophthalmopathy. The CDR3 DNA reads TGCGCCAGCAGCTTGGCAGTTTTCACAGATACGCAGTATTTT. Translating it yields CASSLAVFTDTQYF.